This paragraph covers one T cell receptor beta chain sequence. Antigen unknown. The record originates from a study of Ad26.COV2.S vaccination and SARS-CoV-2 variants. Whole-study context: Participant was drawn from the COV1001 Ad26.COV2.S trial arm. Participants got Ad26.COV2.S intramuscularly, once or twice 56 days apart. Regarding the study as a whole: Similar non-spike TCR breadth was seen in vaccine and placebo recipients.

The germline CDR1 and CDR2 sequences are SGHVS and FQNEAQ. CDR3 length: 16 amino acids. With 6 bases removed from V and 0 bases from J, the gap between germline ends came to 18 bases. Treatment indicated: some 20 received Ad26.COV2.S at low or high dose, single or two shots; roughly five received placebo; per-sample allocation not given. The investigators took samples on day 63 after the first vaccine or placebo injection. The table came from immunoSEQ multiplex PCR; TCRdb's copy has only in-frame clones and leaves some out. The sample lists roughly 700,000 clones; about 89% were seen once. The rearrangement links TRBV7-8 to TRBJ2-7; a weak D match, TRBD2 (6 bases). The starting material was peripheral blood, obtained in a trial of Ad26.COV2.S vaccine versus placebo. The sequence derives from a person aged 18-60 years who received the Ad26.COV2.S COVID-19 vaccine or a placebo. CDR3 residues: CASSRQRRGTSYEQYF. In nucleotides, the CDR3 is TGTGCCAGCAGTCGTCAACGGCGGGGTACCTCCTACGAGCAGTACTTC.